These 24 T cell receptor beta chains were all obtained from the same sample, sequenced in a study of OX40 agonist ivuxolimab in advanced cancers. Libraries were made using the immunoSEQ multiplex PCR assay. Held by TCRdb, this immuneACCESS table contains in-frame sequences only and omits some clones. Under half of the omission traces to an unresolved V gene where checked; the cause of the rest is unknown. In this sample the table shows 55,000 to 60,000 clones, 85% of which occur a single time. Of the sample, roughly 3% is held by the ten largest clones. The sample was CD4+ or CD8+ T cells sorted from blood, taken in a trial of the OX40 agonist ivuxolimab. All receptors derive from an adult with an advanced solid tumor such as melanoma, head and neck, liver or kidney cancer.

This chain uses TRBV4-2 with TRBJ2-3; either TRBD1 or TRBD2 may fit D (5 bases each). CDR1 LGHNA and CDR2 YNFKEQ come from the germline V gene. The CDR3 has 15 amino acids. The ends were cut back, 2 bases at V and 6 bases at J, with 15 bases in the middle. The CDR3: CASSQIYGTRDTQYF. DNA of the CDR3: TGTGCCAGCAGCCAAATATACGGGACGCGCGATACGCAGTATTTT.

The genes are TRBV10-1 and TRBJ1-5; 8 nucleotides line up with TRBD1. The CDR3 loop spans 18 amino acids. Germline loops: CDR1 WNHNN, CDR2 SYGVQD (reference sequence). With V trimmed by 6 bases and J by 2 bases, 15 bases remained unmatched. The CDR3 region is CASSYGTGTFRGNQPQHF. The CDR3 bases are TGCGCCAGCAGCTATGGGACAGGAACTTTTAGGGGCAATCAGCCCCAGCATTTT.

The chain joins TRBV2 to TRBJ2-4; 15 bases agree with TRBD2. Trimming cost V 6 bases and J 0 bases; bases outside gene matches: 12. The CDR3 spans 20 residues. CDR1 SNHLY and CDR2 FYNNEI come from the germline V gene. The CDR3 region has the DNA TGTGCCAGCAGCAACGGACTAGCGGGAGGGCCCATCCTAGCCAAAAACATTCAGTACTTC. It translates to CASSNGLAGGPILAKNIQYF. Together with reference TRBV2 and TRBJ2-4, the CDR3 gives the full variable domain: EPEVTQTPSHQVTQMGQEVILRCVPISNHLYFYWYRQILGQKVEFLVSFYNNEISEKSEIFDDQFSVERPDGSNFTLKIRSTKLEDSAMYFCASSNGLAGGPILAKNIQYFGAGTRLSVL.

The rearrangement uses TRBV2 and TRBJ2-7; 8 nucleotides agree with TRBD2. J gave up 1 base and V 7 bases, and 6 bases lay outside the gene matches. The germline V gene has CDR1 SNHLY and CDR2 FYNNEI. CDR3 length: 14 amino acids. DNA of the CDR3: TGTGCCAGCAATCTTGCGGGAGGTTCCTACGAGCAGTACTTC. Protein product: CASNLAGGSYEQYF.

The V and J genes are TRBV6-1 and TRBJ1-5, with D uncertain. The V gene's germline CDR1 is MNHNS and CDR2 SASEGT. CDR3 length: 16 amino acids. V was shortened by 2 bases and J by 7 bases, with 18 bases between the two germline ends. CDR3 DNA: TGTGCCAGCAGTGAATCGCATCTCCGGGCGGGACAGCCCCAGCATTTT. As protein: CASSESHLRAGQPQHF.

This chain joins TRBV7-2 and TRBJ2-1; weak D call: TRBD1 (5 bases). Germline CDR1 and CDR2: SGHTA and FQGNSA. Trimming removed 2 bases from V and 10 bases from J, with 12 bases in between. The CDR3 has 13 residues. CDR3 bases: TGTGCCAGCAGCTTACCAGGGAATGGAGAGCAGTTCTTC. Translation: CASSLPGNGEQFF.

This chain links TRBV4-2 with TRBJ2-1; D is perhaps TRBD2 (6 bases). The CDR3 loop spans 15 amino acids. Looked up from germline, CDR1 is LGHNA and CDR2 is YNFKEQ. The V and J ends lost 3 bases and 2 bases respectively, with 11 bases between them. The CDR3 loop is CASSHPLATYNEQFF. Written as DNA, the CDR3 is TGTGCCAGCAGCCACCCTCTAGCGACCTACAATGAGCAGTTCTTC.

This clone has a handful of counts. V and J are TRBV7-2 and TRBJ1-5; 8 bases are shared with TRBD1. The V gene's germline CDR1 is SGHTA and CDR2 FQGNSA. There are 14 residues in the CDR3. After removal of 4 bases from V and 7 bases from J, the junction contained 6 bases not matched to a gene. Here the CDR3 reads CASSYGQGRQPQHF. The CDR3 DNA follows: TGTGCCAGCAGCTACGGACAGGGCCGGCAGCCCCAGCATTTT.

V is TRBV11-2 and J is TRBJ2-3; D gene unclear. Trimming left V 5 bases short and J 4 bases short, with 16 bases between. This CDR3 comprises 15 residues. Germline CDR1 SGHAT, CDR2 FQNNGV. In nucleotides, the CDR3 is TGTGCCAGCAGCCCCGATGGTACGACATCAGATACGCAGTATTTT. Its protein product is CASSPDGTTSDTQYF.

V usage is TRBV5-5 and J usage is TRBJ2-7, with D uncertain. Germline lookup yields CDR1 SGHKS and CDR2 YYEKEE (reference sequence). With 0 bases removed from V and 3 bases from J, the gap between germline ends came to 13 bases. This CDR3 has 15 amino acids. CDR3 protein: CASSLVGFGDYEQYF. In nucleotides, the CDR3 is TGTGCCAGCAGCTTGGTGGGGTTCGGCGACTACGAGCAGTACTTC.

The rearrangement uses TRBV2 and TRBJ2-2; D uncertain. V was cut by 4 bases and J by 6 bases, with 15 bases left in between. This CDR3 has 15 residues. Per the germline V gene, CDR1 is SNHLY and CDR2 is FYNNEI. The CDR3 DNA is TGTGCCAGCAGTGCATTGCCCCTCGCTGCCGGGGAGCTGTTTTTT. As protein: CASSALPLAAGELFF.

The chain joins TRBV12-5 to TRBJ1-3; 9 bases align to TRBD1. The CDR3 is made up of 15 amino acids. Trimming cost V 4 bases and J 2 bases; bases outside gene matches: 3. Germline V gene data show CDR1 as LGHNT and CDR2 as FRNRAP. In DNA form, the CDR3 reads TGTGCTAGTGGTTCGGACAGGGGTCCTGGAAACACCATATATTTT. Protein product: CASGSDRGPGNTIYF.

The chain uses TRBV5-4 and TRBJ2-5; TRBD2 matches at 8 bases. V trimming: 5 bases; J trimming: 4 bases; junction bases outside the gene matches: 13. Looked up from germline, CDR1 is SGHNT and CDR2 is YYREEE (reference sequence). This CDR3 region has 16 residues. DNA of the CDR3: TGTGCCAGCAGGGGAGGGACGGGGGGGCCTAGAGAGACCCAGTACTTC. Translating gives CASRGGTGGPRETQYF.

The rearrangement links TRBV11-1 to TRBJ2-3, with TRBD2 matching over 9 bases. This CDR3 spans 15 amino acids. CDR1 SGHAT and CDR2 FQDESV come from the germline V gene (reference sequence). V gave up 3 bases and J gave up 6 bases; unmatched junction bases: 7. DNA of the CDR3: TGTGCCAGCAGCTTCCTAGCGGGGTGGTTGGATACGCAGTATTTT. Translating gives CASSFLAGWLDTQYF.

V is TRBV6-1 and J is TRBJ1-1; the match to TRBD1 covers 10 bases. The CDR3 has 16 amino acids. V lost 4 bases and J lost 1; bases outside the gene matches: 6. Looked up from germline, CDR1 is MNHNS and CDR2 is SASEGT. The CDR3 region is CASSAGTGVANTEAFF. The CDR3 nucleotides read TGTGCCAGCAGTGCCGGGACAGGGGTCGCGAACACTGAAGCTTTCTTT.

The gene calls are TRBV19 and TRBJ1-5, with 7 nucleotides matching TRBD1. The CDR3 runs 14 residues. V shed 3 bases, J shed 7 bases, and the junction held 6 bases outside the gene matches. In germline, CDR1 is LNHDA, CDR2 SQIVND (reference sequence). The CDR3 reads CASSMTGKGQPQHF. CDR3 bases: TGTGCCAGTAGTATGACAGGGAAGGGACAGCCCCAGCATTTT.

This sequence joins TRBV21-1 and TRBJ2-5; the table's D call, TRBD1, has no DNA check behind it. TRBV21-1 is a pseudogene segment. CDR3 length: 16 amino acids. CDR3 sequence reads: CAGTVHRGGSGETQYF. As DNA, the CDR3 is TGTGCCGGAACAGTTCACAGGGGAGGATCTGGGGAGACCCAGTACTTC.

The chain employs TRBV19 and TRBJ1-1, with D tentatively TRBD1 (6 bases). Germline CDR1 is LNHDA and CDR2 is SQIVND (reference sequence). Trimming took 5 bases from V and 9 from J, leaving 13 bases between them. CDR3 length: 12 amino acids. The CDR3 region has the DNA TGTGCCAGTAGTCACCGGACAGAACAAGCTTTCTTT. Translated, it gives CASSHRTEQAFF. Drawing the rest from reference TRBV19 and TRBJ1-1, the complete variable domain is DGGITQSPKYLFRKEGQNVTLSCEQNLNHDAMYWYRQDPGQGLRLIYYSQIVNDFQKGDIAEGYSVSREKKESFPLTVTSAQKNPTAFYLCASSHRTEQAFFGQGTRLTVV.

The CDR3 DNA is TGTGCCAGCAGCGTAGAGGTGAGCTCCTACAATGAGCAGTTCTTC. Amino acids: CASSVEVSSYNEQFF. V gene TRBV9 combines with J gene TRBJ2-1; D is uncertain. Trimming stripped 0 bases from V and 0 bases from J, with 7 bases between. The CDR3 is made up of 15 amino acids. Looked up from germline, CDR1 is SGDLS and CDR2 is YYNGEE.

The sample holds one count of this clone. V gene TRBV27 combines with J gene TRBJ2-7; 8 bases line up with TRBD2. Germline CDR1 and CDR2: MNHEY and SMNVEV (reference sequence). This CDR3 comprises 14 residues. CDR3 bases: TGTGCTCCCGAGAAGACTAGCGACTCCTACGAGCAGTACTTC. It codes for CAPEKTSDSYEQYF.

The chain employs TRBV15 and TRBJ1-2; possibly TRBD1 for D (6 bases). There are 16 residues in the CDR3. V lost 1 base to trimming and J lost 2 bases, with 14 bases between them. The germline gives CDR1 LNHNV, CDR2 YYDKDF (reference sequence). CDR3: CATSRGGGAGNYGYTF. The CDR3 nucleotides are TGTGCCACCAGCAGAGGGGGGGGCGCGGGAAACTATGGCTACACCTTC.

CDR3 sequence: CAWSVRGRVGNQPQHF. The CDR3 DNA sequence: TGTGCCTGGAGTGTACGGGGCAGGGTTGGCAATCAGCCCCAGCATTTT. V and J are TRBV30 and TRBJ1-5; possibly TRBD1 for D (5 bases). Germline V lookup: CDR1 GTSNPN, CDR2 SVGIG (reference sequence). The CDR3 is 16 residues long. The ends were cut back, 0 bases at V and 2 bases at J, with 14 bases in the middle.

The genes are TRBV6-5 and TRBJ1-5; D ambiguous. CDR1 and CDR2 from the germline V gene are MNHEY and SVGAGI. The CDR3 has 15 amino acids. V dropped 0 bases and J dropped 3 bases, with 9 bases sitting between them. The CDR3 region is CASSYSGATNQPQHF. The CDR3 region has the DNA TGTGCCAGCAGTTACTCGGGTGCAACCAATCAGCCCCAGCATTTT.

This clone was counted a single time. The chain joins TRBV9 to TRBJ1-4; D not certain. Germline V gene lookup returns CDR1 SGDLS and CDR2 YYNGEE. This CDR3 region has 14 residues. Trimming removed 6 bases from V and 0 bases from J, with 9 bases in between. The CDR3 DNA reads TGTGCCAGCAATAAGGAAGCAACTAATGAAAAACTGTTTTTT. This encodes CASNKEATNEKLFF. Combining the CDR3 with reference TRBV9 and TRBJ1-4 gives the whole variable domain DSGVTQTPKHLITATGQRVTLRCSPRSGDLSVYWYQQSLDQGLQFLIQYYNGEERAKGNILERFSAQQFPDLHSELNLSSLELGDSALYFCASNKEATNEKLFFGSGTQLSVL.